This passage covers 9 T cell receptor beta chains from one sample sequenced in a study of T cells in Graves' hyperthyroidism and ophthalmopathy. TCR beta CDR3 regions were amplified from RNA transcripts. Using the HTBI primer set, a first-round RT-PCR was run on the TCR CDR3. TCRdb processed the multiplex PCR reads anew with MiXCR; each CDR3 protein has one entry. The table shows about 350,000 distinct CDR3 sequences, with approximately 20% occurring only once. The specimen was blood. These receptors originate from a woman aged 18-29 years with Graves' hyperthyroidism.

The chain couples TRBV12-3 or TRBV12-4 to TRBJ2-5, with 8 nucleotides matching TRBD2. The CDR3 has 14 residues. Trimming cost V 5 bases and J 4 bases; bases outside gene matches: 6. CDR3 DNA: TGTGCCAGCAGTCTGGCGGGGGGAATAGAGACCCAGTACTTC. It yields the protein CASSLAGGIETQYF.

At least ten counts were recorded for this clonotype. V usage is TRBV5-1 and J usage is TRBJ1-2; D perhaps matches TRBD1 (6 bases). Germline V gene data show CDR1 as SGHRS and CDR2 as YFSETQ. V was clipped by 4 bases and J by 7 bases, with 14 bases between them. The CDR3 totals 13 residues. The CDR3 DNA reads TGCGCCAGCAGCGAACCCGGGACATTTGGCTACACCTTC. Its protein product is CASSEPGTFGYTF.

This clonotype was counted ten times or more. This sequence joins TRBV11-1 and TRBJ2-4, with D hard to call. The length of the CDR3 is 14 residues. The V and J ends lost 2 bases and 3 bases respectively, with 8 bases between them. Looked up from germline, CDR1 is SGHAT and CDR2 is FQDESV (reference sequence). For the CDR3, the DNA is TGTGCCAGCAGCTTAATGGCCAGCAAAAACATTCAGTACTTC. Protein sequence: CASSLMASKNIQYF.

This clonotype was observed many times. The CDR3 nucleotides are TGTGCCAGCAGGAGGGCGGGCTCTGGAAACACCATATATTTT. Its protein is CASRRAGSGNTIYF. V gene TRBV11-2 combines with J gene TRBJ1-3, with D unresolved. V lost 6 bases, J lost 0 bases, and 9 bases lay in between. CDR3 length: 14 residues. Germline loops: CDR1 SGHAT, CDR2 FQNNGV.

Concerning this clonotype itself: A much larger clone differs by one base, so this may be a read error. The rearrangement uses TRBV11-2 and TRBJ1-1, with no clear D. The CDR3 is 13 residues long. Looked up from germline, CDR1 is SGHAT and CDR2 is FQNNGV. The CDR3 DNA sequence: TGTGCCAGCAGCTTGGGGAAGATCACTGAATCTTTCTTT. It specifies CASSLGKITESFF.

V usage is TRBV6-1 and J usage is TRBJ2-7; possibly TRBD2 for D (6 bases). Trimming removed 0 bases at V and 0 bases at J, with 15 bases between. There are 17 residues in the CDR3. Germline CDR1 and CDR2: MNHNS and SASEGT. In DNA, the CDR3 is TGTGCCAGCAGTGAAGCGTTCGGGGGTAGGTTCTCCTACGAGCAGTACTTC. Its protein product is CASSEAFGGRFSYEQYF.

This clonotype was recorded many times. The chain carries TRBV6-1 and TRBJ2-7; D is perhaps TRBD1 (5 bases). CDR3 length: 17 residues. Per the germline V gene, CDR1 is MNHNS and CDR2 is SASEGT. V lost 2 bases, J lost 7 bases, and 24 bases lay in between. The DNA of the CDR3 is TGTGCCAGCAGTGAATGGGGCCGAGGAATCACCGAACGAGAGCAGTACTTC. Amino acids: CASSEWGRGITEREQYF.

This clonotype was observed at least ten times. This chain joins TRBV6-5 and TRBJ2-5; D is unclear. The V end lost 6 bases, the J end lost 7 bases, and 15 bases lay between the germline ends. Germline values: CDR1 MNHEY, CDR2 SVGAGI. The CDR3 spans 13 residues. The CDR3 region is CASSGGSRATQYF. CDR3 in DNA: TGTGCCAGCAGCGGTGGGTCTCGGGCGACCCAGTACTTC.

This clonotype came up many times. The V and J genes are TRBV30 and TRBJ2-7; D uncertain. There are 11 residues in the CDR3. V was pared by 2 bases and J by 6 bases, with 8 bases between. Looked up from germline, CDR1 is GTSNPN and CDR2 is SVGIG (reference sequence). CDR3 in amino acids: CAWSHSAEQYF. CDR3 DNA: TGTGCCTGGAGTCATAGTGCCGAGCAGTACTTC.